This passage covers 28 T cell receptor beta chains from one sample sequenced in a study of blood T cell repertoires in COVID-19. Some clones are missing from TCRdb's copy, which holds only in-frame ones; the method was immunoSEQ multiplex PCR. This sample yields some 200,000 clones, of which 80% to 90% are seen a single time; 9% to 12% belongs to the top ten. The sequenced sample was PBMCs or T cells enriched from blood (not recorded which). The receptors originated from a young man with acute COVID-19.

CDR3 coding DNA: TGTGCCACCAGTGGAGGATCCTACGAGCAGTACTTC. Translating gives CATSGGSYEQYF. V is TRBV24-1 and J is TRBJ2-7; no clear D. The CDR3 contains 12 residues. Germline values: CDR1 KGHDR, CDR2 SFDVKD. Between the trimmed V and J ends, which lost 5 bases and 1 base, there was a span of 5 bases.

V gene TRBV14 combines with J gene TRBJ1-1; D uncertain. The CDR3 loop spans 13 amino acids. V was clipped by 4 bases and J by 5 bases, with 11 bases between them. Germline values: CDR1 SGHDN, CDR2 FVKESK. The CDR3: CASSPLAETEAFF. The CDR3 nucleotides read TGTGCCAGCAGCCCCCTTGCGGAAACTGAAGCTTTCTTT.

V usage is TRBV6-5 and J usage is TRBJ1-1; D might be TRBD1 (6 bases). The germline V gene has CDR1 MNHEY and CDR2 SVGAGI. Trimming left V 5 bases short and J 0 bases short, with 13 bases between. The CDR3 sequence is 15 residues long. The CDR3: CASSMQGYMNTEAFF. The CDR3 DNA is TGTGCCAGCAGTATGCAGGGGTATATGAACACTGAAGCTTTCTTT.

V gene TRBV6-2 or TRBV6-3 combines with J gene TRBJ2-7; 7 bases are shared with TRBD2. Looked up from germline, CDR1 is MNHEY and CDR2 is SVGEGT. CDR3 length: 15 residues. The J segment lost 1 base and the V segment lost 4 bases, leaving 7 bases of the junction unmatched. The chain's CDR3 is CASSSAGDPSYEQYF. CDR3 sequence (DNA): TGTGCCAGCAGTTCCGCGGGGGACCCTTCCTACGAGCAGTACTTC.

The chain combines TRBV7-2 with TRBJ2-1; 9 bases are shared with TRBD2. The germline V gene has CDR1 SGHTA and CDR2 FQGNSA. V dropped 6 bases and J dropped 0; count of bases not matched to a gene: 12. This CDR3 is 18 amino acids long. The CDR3 loop is CASSPGLAAPSSYNEQFF. Here the CDR3 DNA reads TGTGCCAGCAGTCCGGGACTAGCCGCTCCAAGCTCCTACAATGAGCAGTTCTTC. The full variable domain, its missing parts supplied by reference TRBV7-2 and TRBJ2-1, is GAGVSQSPSNKVTEKGKDVELRCDPISGHTALYWYRQSLGQGLEFLIYFQGNSAPDKSGLPSDRFSAERTGGSVSTLTIQRTQQEDSAVYLCASSPGLAAPSSYNEQFFGPGTRLTVL.

The rearrangement joins TRBV6-5 to TRBJ2-3; D might be TRBD2 (5 bases). The CDR3 is made up of 14 amino acids. The germline V and J ends were trimmed by 7 bases and 2 bases, with 13 bases remaining between them. Germline CDR1 is MNHEY and CDR2 is SVGAGI. Here the CDR3 reads CASTTDYVTDTQYF. For the CDR3, the DNA is TGTGCCAGCACAACAGACTATGTCACAGATACGCAGTATTTT.

This clone was observed a single time. This chain joins TRBV9 and TRBJ2-7; 8 nucleotides align to TRBD2. In germline, CDR1 is SGDLS, CDR2 YYNGEE. Trimming cost V 3 bases and J 8 bases; bases outside gene matches: 16. CDR3 length equals 16 residues. For the CDR3, the DNA is TGTGCCAGCAGCGAAGGGACTAGTCGTCTGGATAGAAAGCAGTACTTC. Protein product: CASSEGTSRLDRKQYF.

The rearrangement joins TRBV27 to TRBJ2-3, with TRBD2 matching 7 bases. The V gene end was trimmed by 3 bases and the J gene end by 0 bases; junction bases not matched to a gene: 3. The germline CDR1 and CDR2 sequences are MNHEY and SMNVEV (reference sequence). This CDR3 comprises 15 residues. As DNA, the CDR3 is TGTGCCAGCAGTTTCGGGACTACTAGCACAGATACGCAGTATTTT. Translated, it gives CASSFGTTSTDTQYF.

The chain uses TRBV9 and TRBJ2-4; no reliable D call. The germline gives CDR1 SGDLS, CDR2 YYNGEE. The V end was cut by 0 bases, the J end by 3 bases, with 7 bases between. There are 14 residues in the CDR3. DNA for the CDR3: TGTGCCAGCAGCGTAGGATACAACAAAAACATTCAGTACTTC. Translation gives CASSVGYNKNIQYF. Based on the CDR3 plus reference TRBV9 and TRBJ2-4, the full variable domain is DSGVTQTPKHLITATGQRVTLRCSPRSGDLSVYWYQQSLDQGLQFLIQYYNGEERAKGNILERFSAQQFPDLHSELNLSSLELGDSALYFCASSVGYNKNIQYFGAGTRLSVL.

The CDR3 bases are TGTGCCAGCAATAAGCGGGGGAGTAGGAATGAGCAGTTCTTC. Its protein product is CASNKRGSRNEQFF. This sequence joins TRBV28 and TRBJ2-1; 8 nucleotides match TRBD2. CDR1 MDHEN and CDR2 SYDVKM come from the germline V gene. The CDR3 covers 14 residues. V trimming: 7 bases; J trimming: 7 bases; junction bases outside the gene matches: 9. Filled out from reference TRBV28 and TRBJ2-1, the complete variable domain reads DVKVTQSSRYLVKRTGEKVFLECVQDMDHENMFWYRQDPGLGLRLIYFSYDVKMKEKGDIPEGYSVSREKKERFSLILESASTNQTSMYLCASNKRGSRNEQFFGPGTRLTVL.

Only one count was recorded for this clone. The chain joins TRBV6-5 to TRBJ1-1; D remains ambiguous. The germline V gene encodes CDR1 MNHEY and CDR2 SVGAGI. V was pared by 8 bases and J by 1 base, with 8 bases between. The CDR3 loop spans 12 amino acids. The DNA of the CDR3 is TGTGCCAGCCTCTTTAGGAACACTGAAGCTTTCTTT. This translates into CASLFRNTEAFF.

This CDR3 reads CASSPGTGGGNEQFF. As DNA, the CDR3 is TGTGCCAGCAGCCCCGGGACAGGGGGAGGCAATGAGCAGTTCTTC. The J gene is TRBJ2-1, the V gene TRBV7-3; 11 bases match TRBD1. The V gene's germline CDR1 is SGHTA and CDR2 FQGTGA. The CDR3 extends over 15 amino acids. Germline trimming cut 5 bases from V and 6 bases from J; bases unmatched to any gene: 6.

The CDR3 loop is CASSLSSGQGEQFF. CDR3 DNA sequence: TGTGCCAGCAGTTTATCTTCAGGGCAGGGTGAGCAGTTCTTC. The J gene is TRBJ2-1, the V gene TRBV27; D is perhaps TRBD1 (5 bases). Looked up from germline, CDR1 is MNHEY and CDR2 is SMNVEV (reference sequence). The V end was cut by 0 bases, the J end by 9 bases, with 12 bases between. The CDR3 runs to 14 residues.

This clone turned up a few times. J is TRBJ2-1 and V is TRBV29-1; 9 bases fit TRBD2. Germline lookup yields CDR1 SQVTM and CDR2 ANQGSEA. The CDR3 has 15 residues. V lost 6 bases, J lost 2 bases, and 8 bases stayed unmatched. The CDR3 region has the DNA TGCAGCGTCGCCCCCGGCGGGAGGGCCTACAATGAGCAGTTCTTC. This codes for CSVAPGGRAYNEQFF.

The V gene is TRBV5-4, the J gene TRBJ2-5; D unclear. V lost 1 base to trimming and J lost 5 bases, with 9 bases between them. In germline, CDR1 is SGHNT, CDR2 YYREEE (reference sequence). The CDR3 has 13 residues. DNA of the CDR3: TGTGCCAGCAGCTTGACATGGAGTGAGACCCAGTACTTC. Translation gives CASSLTWSETQYF.

The chain joins TRBV29-1 to TRBJ1-1; the D gene is possibly TRBD1 (5 bases). From germline, CDR1 is SQVTM and CDR2 ANQGSEA. V was pared by 2 bases and J by 1 base, with 11 bases between. The CDR3 contains 14 residues. The CDR3 DNA reads TGCAGCGTTGAACCCTTAACAGGGAACACTGAAGCTTTCTTT. Amino acid sequence: CSVEPLTGNTEAFF.

This clone was seen just once. The rearrangement uses TRBV7-2 and TRBJ2-7; tentatively, D is TRBD2 (6 bases). The CDR3 is 15 amino acids. Germline CDR1 reads SGHTA; CDR2 reads FQGNSA. Trimming stripped 2 bases from V and 1 base from J, with 12 bases between. CDR3 residues: CASSLTGLASYEQYF. The CDR3 DNA reads as TGTGCCAGCAGCTTAACCGGTCTAGCGTCCTACGAGCAGTACTTC.

The V gene is TRBV4-1, the J gene TRBJ2-1; 10 bases map to TRBD2. J lost 4 bases, V lost 1 base, and 10 bases had no gene match. This CDR3 is built from 18 residues. Germline CDR1 and CDR2: MGHRA and YSYEKL. The CDR3: CASSQGVASGSRYNEQFF. CDR3 DNA sequence: TGCGCCAGCAGCCAAGGTGTGGCTAGCGGGAGTAGGTACAATGAGCAGTTCTTC.

Concerning this clone itself: This same CDR3 is encoded by further DNA sequences in the sample. The genes are TRBV18 and TRBJ1-1; no definite D call. Between the trimmed V and J ends, which lost 3 bases and 0 bases, there was a span of 5 bases. Germline V gene sequence: CDR1 KGHSH, CDR2 LQKENI. This CDR3 comprises 13 residues. The CDR3 protein is CASSPSVNTEAFF. Here the CDR3 DNA reads TGTGCCAGCTCACCTTCAGTGAACACTGAAGCTTTCTTT. The full variable domain, its missing parts supplied by reference TRBV18 and TRBJ1-1, is NAGVMQNPRHLVRRRGQEARLRCSPMKGHSHVYWYRQLPEEGLKFMVYLQKENIIDESGMPKERFSAEFPKEGPSILRIQQVVRGDSAAYFCASSPSVNTEAFFGQGTRLTVV.

CDR3 residues: CASSLRVSGAQETQYF. For the CDR3, the DNA is TGTGCCAGCAGCCTAAGGGTCTCAGGGGCCCAGGAGACCCAGTACTTC. The chain combines TRBV11-3 with TRBJ2-5; a weak D match, TRBD1 (6 bases). Germline V CDR1 and CDR2: SGHNT, YENEEA. The V end lost 5 bases, the J end lost 5 bases, and 21 bases lay between the germline ends. CDR3 size: 16 residues. The whole variable domain, filled in from reference TRBV11-3 and TRBJ2-5, reads EAGVVQSPRYKIIEKKQPVAFWCNPISGHNTLYWYLQNLGQGPELLIRYENEEAVDDSQLPKDRFSAERLKGVDSTLKIQPAELGDSAVYLCASSLRVSGAQETQYFGPGTRLLVL.

The chain is built from TRBV18 and TRBJ2-5; maybe TRBD1 (6 bases). Looked up from germline, CDR1 is KGHSH and CDR2 is LQKENI. V gave up 6 bases and J gave up 3 bases, with 11 bases separating them. The CDR3 runs to 13 residues. DNA of the CDR3: TGTGCCAGCTCCGCAGGGGAGAAAGAGACCCAGTACTTC. Translated: CASSAGEKETQYF.

This clone was found a few times. V is TRBV5-1 and J is TRBJ2-1; 8 positions match TRBD2. V lost 0 bases and J lost 3; bases outside the gene matches: 8. The CDR3 consists of 17 residues. The germline V gene has CDR1 SGHRS and CDR2 YFSETQ. CDR3: CASSLDSGEHLYNEQFF. Written as DNA, the CDR3 is TGCGCCAGCAGCTTGGATAGCGGGGAGCACCTCTACAATGAGCAGTTCTTC. The complete variable domain, with remaining parts taken from reference TRBV5-1 and TRBJ2-1, reads KAGVTQTPRYLIKTRGQQVTLSCSPISGHRSVSWYQQTPGQGLQFLFEYFSETQRNKGNFPGRFSGRQFSNSRSEMNVSTLELGDSALYLCASSLDSGEHLYNEQFFGPGTRLTVL.

The chain joins TRBV5-1 to TRBJ2-7; D may be TRBD2 (5 bases). CDR3 size: 14 residues. CDR1 and CDR2 (germline): SGHRS, YFSETQ. Trimming cost V 0 bases and J 6 bases, with 13 bases left between them. The CDR3 DNA sequence: TGCGCCAGCAGCTTGGTGTCTAGCCCCGGCGAGCAGTACTTC. This sequence encodes CASSLVSSPGEQYF.

The rearrangement links TRBV5-1 to TRBJ2-2; the D is unclear. The CDR3 loop spans 16 amino acids. Germline V gene sequence: CDR1 SGHRS, CDR2 YFSETQ. The V gene lost 1 base and the J gene lost 2 bases, with 12 bases spanning the gap. Here the CDR3 DNA reads TGCGCCAGCAGCTTGCCATCAGACACTAACACCGGGGAGCTGTTTTTT. It yields the protein CASSLPSDTNTGELFF.

This chain uses TRBV11-2 with TRBJ2-7; 7 bases are shared with TRBD1. CDR1 SGHAT and CDR2 FQNNGV come from the germline V gene. The CDR3 totals 15 residues. V was pared by 0 bases and J by 3 bases, with 5 bases of the junction left unmatched. CDR3 coding DNA: TGTGCCAGCAGCTTAGAGACAGGGACAGACTACGAGCAGTACTTC. As protein: CASSLETGTDYEQYF.

V and J are TRBV24-1 and TRBJ1-5; possibly TRBD1 for D (6 bases). This CDR3 spans 14 amino acids. Trimming took 10 bases from V and 4 from J, leaving 16 bases between them. Germline-derived CDR1 and CDR2 are KGHDR and SFDVKD. This chain's CDR3 is CATQGPDLNQPQHF. The CDR3 region has the DNA TGTGCCACACAGGGACCCGATTTAAATCAGCCCCAGCATTTT.

This clone has only one observation. The V call is TRBV5-1, the J call TRBJ2-1, with 8 bases matching TRBD2. CDR1 is SGHRS and CDR2 is YFSETQ in the germline V gene. V was pared by 1 base and J by 2 bases, with 5 bases of the junction left unmatched. The CDR3 contains 16 residues. The chain's CDR3 is CASSLTRTSPYNEQFF. The CDR3 DNA is TGCGCCAGCAGCTTGACCCGGACTAGCCCCTACAATGAGCAGTTCTTC.

The genes are TRBV19 and TRBJ1-5, with D possibly TRBD1 on 5 matching bases. Germline CDR1 and CDR2: LNHDA and SQIVND (reference sequence). CDR3 length: 16 residues. V lost 4 bases to trimming and J lost 7 bases, with 20 bases between them. Written as DNA, the CDR3 is TGTGCCAGTAGTACATACGGGACTTCCATGGGGCAGCCCCAGCATTTT. It yields the protein CASSTYGTSMGQPQHF.